This T cell receptor beta chain was identified during a study of T cell repertoires in cytomegalovirus infection. For the study at large: It can be stated that public TCR beta signatures indicated CMV infection as well as a matching HLA type. Findings of the study overall: The cumulative frequency of public TCR beta families identified carriers of CMV plus the relevant HLA. HLA-C-restricted CMV-specific TCR beta clonotypes prevailed in the ex vivo response.

TCRdb independently ran MiXCR on the reads; one entry per CDR3 protein. Of roughly 500,000 distinct CDR3 sequences in the sample, about 33% were seen once. In the case of this clonotype: Its antigen is not identified.

The length of the CDR3 is 14 residues. Per the germline V gene, CDR1 is SGHAT and CDR2 is FQNNGV. Trimming removed 5 bases from V and 4 bases from J, with 14 bases in between. This chain uses TRBV11-2 with TRBJ1-1, with D possibly being TRBD1 (5 bases). This clonotype was obtained from a human donor in good health (CMV status not recorded). Some clones in this sample may be carry-over from other donors' samples. The specimen was cultured PBMCs, collected from culture after CMV antigen stimulation. DNA for the CDR3: TGTGCCAGCAGCACCGGACGGGGGTTCACTGAAGCTTTCTTT. It yields the protein CASSTGRGFTEAFF.